The T cell receptor beta chain under discussion was sequenced for a study of blood T cell repertoires in COVID-19. As handled by the study authors: Amplification with reference gene primers provided the estimates of nucleated cell counts. The table came from immunoSEQ multiplex PCR; TCRdb's copy has only in-frame clones and leaves some out. V and J calls and clone size come straight from that table; D and trimming were deduced from the DNA. The data show about 170,000 clones, with around 79% seen just once and around a fifth held by the top ten. The cohort comprised adults aged 18 to 89 years residing in under 25 US areas. Clinical history reported by participants formed the basis on which cohorts were assigned. This CDR3 spans 13 amino acids. Germline V lookup: CDR1 SGHTA, CDR2 FQGNSA. After removal of 5 bases from V and 3 bases from J, the junction contained 1 base not matched to a gene.

The receptor's source is a woman in her 70s in a cohort exposed to, infected with or recovered from COVID-19 (not recorded which). This chain uses TRBV7-2 with TRBJ2-3; 8 bases are shared with TRBD1. Input material: PBMCs or T cells enriched from blood (not recorded which). The CDR3 coding sequence is TGTGCCAGCAGCCGGGACAGGACAGATACGCAGTATTTT. Translation: CASSRDRTDTQYF.